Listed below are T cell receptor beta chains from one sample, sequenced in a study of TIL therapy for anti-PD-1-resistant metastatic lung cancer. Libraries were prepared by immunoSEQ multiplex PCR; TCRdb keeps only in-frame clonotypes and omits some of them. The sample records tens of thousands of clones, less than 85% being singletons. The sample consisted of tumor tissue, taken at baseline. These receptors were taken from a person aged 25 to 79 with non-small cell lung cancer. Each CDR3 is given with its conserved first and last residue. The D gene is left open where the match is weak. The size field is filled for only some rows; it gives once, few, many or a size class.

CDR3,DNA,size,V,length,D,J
CASSLWGSSYEQYF,TGTGCCAGCAGTTTGTGGGGGAGCTCCTACGAGCAGTACTTC,NA,TRBV28,14,NA,TRBJ2-7
CASSVTSGGLQETQYF,TGTGCCAGCAGCGTTACTAGCGGGGGTCTACAAGAGACCCAGTACTTC,NA,TRBV9,16,TRBD2,TRBJ2-5
CATSRVDSYGYTF,TGTGCCACCAGCAGAGTCGACAGTTATGGCTACACCTTC,once,TRBV15,13,NA,TRBJ1-2
CASSLQTDTQYF,TGTGCCAGCAGCTTACAAACAGATACGCAGTATTTT,NA,TRBV7-2,12,NA,TRBJ2-3
CASSYWGPSGNTIYF,TGTGCCAGCAGTTACTGGGGACCCTCTGGAAACACCATATATTTT,NA,TRBV6-6,15,NA,TRBJ1-3
CAWSSGVPGSPLHF,TGTGCCTGGAGCTCTGGGGTACCGGGTTCACCCCTCCACTTT,NA,TRBV30,14,NA,TRBJ1-6
CAIRASGGPHQETQYF,TGTGCCATCAGGGCCTCCGGCGGGCCCCATCAAGAGACCCAGTACTTC,NA,TRBV10-3,16,NA,TRBJ2-5
CAWSPRTRTDTQYF,TGTGCCTGGAGTCCCAGGACCCGCACAGATACGCAGTATTTT,NA,TRBV30,14,NA,TRBJ2-3
CASRGVGNQPQHF,TGTGCCAGCAGGGGGGTAGGCAATCAGCCCCAGCATTTT,NA,TRBV25-1,13,NA,TRBJ1-5
CASSLESRSNEQFF,TGCGCCAGCAGCTTGGAGAGTCGGTCCAATGAGCAGTTCTTC,NA,TRBV5-1,14,NA,TRBJ2-1
CASTPPHLYTEAFF,TGTGCCAGCACCCCCCCCCATTTATACACTGAAGCTTTCTTT,NA,TRBV28,14,NA,TRBJ1-1
CASSQDHWDRGEQFF,TGTGCCAGCAGCCAAGATCATTGGGACAGGGGTGAGCAGTTCTTC,NA,TRBV14,15,TRBD1,TRBJ2-1
CASSRVAGPQETQYF,TGTGCCAGCAGCCGGGTGGCGGGGCCCCAAGAGACCCAGTACTTC,NA,TRBV5-4,15,NA,TRBJ2-5
CASSDSGSDTQYF,TGTGCCAGCAGTGACAGTGGATCAGATACGCAGTATTTT,NA,TRBV2,13,NA,TRBJ2-3
CASSFLGGALYGYTF,TGTGCCAGCAGTTTCCTAGGGGGCGCATTATATGGCTACACCTTC,few,TRBV27,15,TRBD1,TRBJ1-2
CASSQTGVGNTIYF,TGCGCCAGCAGCCAGACAGGGGTTGGAAACACCATATATTTT,NA,TRBV5-1,14,TRBD1,TRBJ1-3
CASSYFRVGQPQHF,TGTGCCAGCAGTTACTTCAGGGTCGGTCAGCCCCAGCATTTT,NA,TRBV6-5,14,NA,TRBJ1-5
CASSSGGSKYF,TGTGCCAGCAGCTCAGGGGGCTCGAAGTACTTC,NA,TRBV13,11,TRBD1,TRBJ2-7
CASSQAPANNYGYTF,TGTGCCAGCAGCCAAGCCCCAGCGAACAACTATGGCTACACCTTC,NA,TRBV4-2,15,NA,TRBJ1-2
CASSAGLGHQPQHF,TGTGCCAGCAGTGCGGGCCTCGGGCATCAGCCCCAGCATTTT,NA,TRBV7-8,14,NA,TRBJ1-5
CASSSQTGTGANVLTF,TGTGCCAGCAGTTCCCAGACAGGGACTGGGGCCAACGTCCTGACTTTC,NA,TRBV6-5,16,TRBD1,TRBJ2-6
CASSQVPVWGGGHNEQFF,TGCGCCAGCAGCCAAGTCCCTGTCTGGGGCGGGGGGCACAATGAGCAGTTCTTC,NA,TRBV4-1,18,TRBD2,TRBJ2-1
CASSLGGFSGNTIYF,TGTGCCAGCAGTTTAGGCGGGTTTTCTGGAAACACCATATATTTT,NA,TRBV28,15,NA,TRBJ1-3
CASSSTGYTGELFF,TGCGCCAGCAGCTCGACAGGTTACACCGGGGAGCTGTTTTTT,NA,TRBV5-1,14,NA,TRBJ2-2
CASSQDTDYGYTF,TGTGCCAGCAGCCAAGATACAGACTATGGCTACACCTTC,NA,TRBV14,13,NA,TRBJ1-2
CASSPAGFYEQYF,TGTGCCAGCAGTCCCGCCGGGTTCTACGAGCAGTACTTC,NA,TRBV6-5,13,NA,TRBJ2-7
CASKEGGDSNQPQHF,TGTGCCAGCAAGGAGGGGGGGGATAGCAATCAGCCCCAGCATTTT,NA,TRBV28,15,NA,TRBJ1-5
CASSQARAGGFGYTF,TGCGCCAGCAGCCAAGCTAGGGCAGGGGGCTTTGGCTACACCTTC,few,TRBV4-1,15,TRBD1,TRBJ1-2
CASSSKTGWYQPQHF,TGTGCCAGCAGTTCGAAGACAGGGTGGTATCAGCCCCAGCATTTT,NA,TRBV6-5,15,TRBD1,TRBJ1-5
CASSLGTSTQYF,TGCGCCAGCAGTCTCGGGACTAGCACGCAGTATTTT,NA,TRBV10-1,12,TRBD2,TRBJ2-3
CASSQVGAGTYTDTQYF,TGTGCCAGCAGCCAAGTGGGGGCGGGGACCTACACAGATACGCAGTATTTT,NA,TRBV4-2,17,NA,TRBJ2-3
CASSLVSTGYGYTF,TGTGCCAGCAGTTTAGTATCCACAGGGTATGGCTACACCTTC,NA,TRBV28,14,NA,TRBJ1-2
CASRPDSRYQPQHF,TGTGCCAGTAGGCCCGACAGCAGGTATCAGCCCCAGCATTTT,once,TRBV19,14,NA,TRBJ1-5
CASSEGAAGYTF,TGTGCCAGCAGTGAGGGCGCTGCTGGCTACACCTTC,once,TRBV6-1,12,NA,TRBJ1-2
CASSLEREDLNTGELFF,TGTGCCAGCAGCCTGGAGCGGGAGGACCTGAACACCGGGGAGCTGTTTTTT,few,TRBV7-9,17,TRBD2,TRBJ2-2
CASSVVGENSPLHF,TGTGCCAGCAGCGTAGTAGGGGAAAATTCACCCCTCCACTTT,NA,TRBV9,14,NA,TRBJ1-6
CASSQDSAGQGTEKLFF,TGCGCCAGCAGCCAAGATTCCGCGGGACAGGGTACTGAAAAACTGTTTTTT,NA,TRBV4-1,17,TRBD1,TRBJ1-4
CASSLEGQSNQPQHF,TGTGCCAGCTCACTAGAAGGTCAGAGCAATCAGCCCCAGCATTTT,NA,TRBV18,15,NA,TRBJ1-5
CASSLDRLTSGANVLTF,TGTGCCAGCAGCTTAGATAGACTCACCTCTGGGGCCAACGTCCTGACTTTC,NA,TRBV11-3,17,NA,TRBJ2-6
CASTLAGNNEQFF,TGTGCCAGCACCCTAGCGGGAAACAATGAGCAGTTCTTC,NA,TRBV11-2,13,TRBD2,TRBJ2-1
CASSPTGIGNQPQHF,TGTGCCAGCAGCCCCACAGGGATAGGCAATCAGCCCCAGCATTTT,NA,TRBV2,15,NA,TRBJ1-5
CASSFGRTGARLGETQYF,TGTGCCAGCAGCTTCGGAAGGACAGGGGCGCGACTGGGGGAGACCCAGTACTTC,NA,TRBV11-3,18,TRBD1,TRBJ2-5
CASSSGTNEKLFF,TGTGCCAGCAGCTCGGGTACTAATGAAAAACTGTTTTTT,NA,TRBV7-9,13,NA,TRBJ1-4
CASSLEQGQEKLFF,TGCGCCAGCAGCTTGGAACAGGGACAAGAAAAACTGTTTTTT,NA,TRBV5-1,14,NA,TRBJ1-4
CATSRDLTQQETQYF,TGTGCCACCAGCAGAGATCTGACACAACAAGAGACCCAGTACTTC,NA,TRBV15,15,NA,TRBJ2-5